This passage covers 21 T cell receptor beta chains from one sample sequenced in a study of T cell responses to AZD1222 COVID-19 vaccine. Profiled with immunoSEQ multiplex PCR; TCRdb holds only in-frame clones, not every one. The sample yields more than 100,000 clones, just over 85% seen once. This sample comprised peripheral blood, obtained on day 0 of AZD1222 vaccination. The origin of the receptors is an adult in good health.

The CDR3 reads CASSLSGTSGRGSEQYF. CDR3 DNA: TGTGCCAGCAGCCTCTCCGGGACTAGCGGGAGGGGGAGCGAGCAGTACTTC. The chain combines TRBV7-2 with TRBJ2-7; TRBD2 matches 16 bases. This CDR3 contains 17 residues. CDR1 is SGHTA and CDR2 is FQGNSA in the germline V gene. V lost 5 bases and J lost 6; bases outside the gene matches: 10.

The chain uses TRBV28 and TRBJ1-2; TRBD1 is a possible D gene (5 bases). Germline V gene lookup returns CDR1 MDHEN and CDR2 SYDVKM. The V end lost 4 bases, the J end lost 0 bases, and 18 bases lay between the germline ends. The CDR3 spans 17 residues. CDR3: CASSSPADSASNYGYTF. The DNA for the CDR3 is TGTGCCAGCAGTTCACCCGCCGACAGTGCCTCTAACTATGGCTACACCTTC.

J is TRBJ1-2 and V is TRBV5-1, with D uncertain. Per germline, CDR1 SGHRS and CDR2 YFSETQ. The CDR3 consists of 15 residues. V lost 4 bases, J lost 8 bases, and 21 bases lay in between. CDR3 nucleotide sequence: TGCGCCAGCAGCCACTACCTTGGGGATCTCCTGGGCTACACCTTC. This translates into CASSHYLGDLLGYTF.

The chain employs TRBV28 and TRBJ2-2; 8 nucleotides line up with TRBD2. Germline V gene lookup returns CDR1 MDHEN and CDR2 SYDVKM. The CDR3 spans 15 residues. The V and J ends lost 8 bases and 1 base, in that order; junction bases with no gene match: 6. In DNA, the CDR3 is TGTGCCAGCTTAACGGGAGGGGAGAACACCGGGGAGCTGTTTTTT. This encodes CASLTGGENTGELFF.

In DNA, the CDR3 is TGTGCCAGCAGCCGGGACCGTTCCTACGAGCAGTACTTC. Translated, it gives CASSRDRSYEQYF. The chain couples TRBV7-8 to TRBJ2-7; the D gene could be TRBD1 or TRBD2 (5 bases each). Trimming cost V 5 bases and J 1 base, with 9 bases left between them. The CDR3 length is 13 residues. The germline V gene encodes CDR1 SGHVS and CDR2 FQNEAQ.

The CDR3 reads CAISERRGPLGEQFF. In DNA, the CDR3 is TGTGCCATCAGTGAGAGGCGGGGGCCCCTAGGTGAGCAGTTCTTC. The rearrangement uses TRBV10-3 and TRBJ2-1; possible D gene TRBD2, 7 bases. Trimming shortened V by 2 bases and J by 9 bases, and 17 bases separated the two germline ends. The CDR3 spans 15 residues. Germline V gene lookup returns CDR1 ENHRY and CDR2 SYGVKD.

The rearrangement joins TRBV12-3 or TRBV12-4 to TRBJ2-7; D is unclear. The germline V and J ends were trimmed by 7 bases and 4 bases, with 11 bases remaining between them. The CDR3 spans 12 residues. The CDR3 DNA reads TGTGCCAGCACCACGGACGGTTACGAGCAGTACTTC. Protein sequence: CASTTDGYEQYF.

The rearrangement joins TRBV2 to TRBJ1-5; 11 nucleotides align to TRBD1. CDR1 and CDR2 from the germline V gene are SNHLY and FYNNEI. V gave up 6 bases and J gave up 4 bases; unmatched junction bases: 5. This CDR3 is 15 amino acids long. CDR3 sequence: CASSPGQGENQPQHF. In nucleotides, the CDR3 is TGTGCCAGCAGCCCGGGACAGGGGGAAAATCAGCCCCAGCATTTT.

V is TRBV6-6 and J is TRBJ1-1; no firm D call. The CDR3 consists of 12 residues. V lost 5 bases and J lost 10, with 14 bases in between. Germline values: CDR1 MNHNY, CDR2 SVGAGI (reference sequence). The CDR3 is CASSPPSPLAFF. Here the CDR3 DNA reads TGTGCCAGCAGTCCCCCGTCCCCGTTAGCTTTCTTT.

This clone was seen a few times. The sample carries other DNA sequences with the same CDR3. Here the CDR3 reads CASSRGDTQYF. CDR3 DNA sequence: TGTGCCAGCAGTAGGGGAGATACGCAGTATTTT. The chain employs TRBV12-3 or TRBV12-4 and TRBJ2-3; tentative D call: TRBD1 (5 bases). V was shortened by 5 bases and J by 5 bases, with 5 bases between the two germline ends. This CDR3 comprises 11 residues.

V is TRBV19 and J is TRBJ2-5; D gene uncertain. There are 14 residues in the CDR3. Germline V lookup: CDR1 LNHDA, CDR2 SQIVND (reference sequence). V lost 5 bases to trimming and J lost 3 bases, with 13 bases between them. The CDR3 reads CASSSRYGKETQYF. The CDR3 nucleotides are TGTGCCAGTAGTTCCCGGTACGGAAAAGAGACCCAGTACTTC.

The chain combines TRBV5-6 with TRBJ2-1; TRBD2 might be the D (5 bases). The CDR3 is 15 amino acids. Trimming cost V 1 base and J 1 base, with 9 bases left between them. Germline loops: CDR1 SGHDT, CDR2 YYEEEE. CDR3 DNA: TGTGCCAGCAGCTTGAGGCGGGCATCCTACAATGAGCAGTTCTTC. Translating gives CASSLRRASYNEQFF. The full variable domain, rest sourced from reference TRBV5-6 and TRBJ2-1, is DAGVTQSPTHLIKTRGQQVTLRCSPKSGHDTVSWYQQALGQGPQFIFQYYEEEERQRGNFPDRFSGHQFPNYSSELNVNALLLGDSALYLCASSLRRASYNEQFFGPGTRLTVL.

The rearrangement links TRBV28 to TRBJ1-1; D remains unclear. The germline V and J ends were trimmed by 4 bases and 3 bases, with 15 bases remaining between them. The germline V gene encodes CDR1 MDHEN and CDR2 SYDVKM. The CDR3 has 15 amino acids. The CDR3 DNA follows: TGTGCCAGCAGTTATCGGACCTACGGGCACACTGAAGCTTTCTTT. The encoded protein is CASSYRTYGHTEAFF.

The chain links TRBV7-2 to TRBJ1-1; D is undetermined. Trimming cost V 5 bases and J 4 bases, with 17 bases left between them. The germline CDR1 and CDR2 sequences are SGHTA and FQGNSA. The CDR3 covers 15 residues. The CDR3 region has the DNA TGTGCCAGCAGCCTTCTAACCTATAGTGGCACTGAAGCTTTCTTT. Translation: CASSLLTYSGTEAFF.

The chain combines TRBV7-2 with TRBJ2-5; D remains unclear. The CDR3 runs to 12 residues. Germline V gives CDR1 SGHTA, CDR2 FQGNSA. Trimming removed 4 bases at V and 5 bases at J, with 8 bases between. CDR3: CASSSYGETQYF. The DNA for the CDR3 is TGTGCCAGCAGCTCGTACGGGGAGACCCAGTACTTC.

The chain joins TRBV11-2 to TRBJ2-7; D possibly corresponds to TRBD1 (5 bases). This CDR3 region has 14 residues. Germline assignment: CDR1 SGHAT and CDR2 FQNNGV. Trimming cost V 5 bases and J 6 bases, with 17 bases left between them. The CDR3 sequence: CASSLSRGTLEQYF. The CDR3 region has the DNA TGTGCCAGCAGCCTTAGTAGGGGAACGCTCGAGCAGTACTTC. Drawing the rest from reference TRBV11-2 and TRBJ2-7, the complete variable domain is EAGVAQSPRYKIIEKRQSVAFWCNPISGHATLYWYQQILGQGPKLLIQFQNNGVVDDSQLPKDRFSAERLKGVDSTLKIQPAKLEDSAVYLCASSLSRGTLEQYFGPGTRLTVT.

The V gene is TRBV28, the J gene TRBJ1-2; 7 bases fit TRBD1. The CDR3 has 14 amino acids. Germline V gene sequence: CDR1 MDHEN, CDR2 SYDVKM. V gave up 1 base and J gave up 8 bases; unmatched junction bases: 7. CDR3 protein: CASSLSLRGLGYTF. CDR3 DNA: TGTGCCAGCAGTTTATCTCTCAGGGGGTTGGGCTACACCTTC.

This chain uses TRBV5-1 with TRBJ1-2; 9 bases agree with TRBD1. The CDR3 is 16 amino acids. CDR1 is SGHRS, CDR2 YFSETQ, per germline. With V trimmed by 0 bases and J by 5 bases, 8 bases remained unmatched. CDR3 in amino acids: CASSLDGQGIWYGYTF. In DNA form, the CDR3 reads TGCGCCAGCAGCTTGGACGGACAGGGGATTTGGTATGGCTACACCTTC. Based on the CDR3 plus reference TRBV5-1 and TRBJ1-2, the full variable domain is KAGVTQTPRYLIKTRGQQVTLSCSPISGHRSVSWYQQTPGQGLQFLFEYFSETQRNKGNFPGRFSGRQFSNSRSEMNVSTLELGDSALYLCASSLDGQGIWYGYTFGSGTRLTVV.

The chain recombines TRBV19 with TRBJ2-5; 8 nucleotides agree with TRBD2. Germline-derived CDR1 and CDR2 are LNHDA and SQIVND (reference sequence). This CDR3 has 15 amino acids. J lost 4 bases, V lost 5 bases, and 9 bases had no gene match. This chain's CDR3 is CASSSSTGGRETQYF. The DNA of the CDR3 is TGTGCCAGTAGTTCTTCGACGGGGGGGCGAGAGACCCAGTACTTC.

The V gene is TRBV28, the J gene TRBJ1-2; D is uncertain. V was trimmed by 6 bases and J by 4 bases, leaving 18 bases between them. The CDR3 sequence is 15 residues long. CDR1 and CDR2 (germline): MDHEN, SYDVKM. CDR3 sequence reads: CASSGGPIGLYGYTF. In nucleotides, the CDR3 is TGTGCCAGCAGCGGCGGACCCATAGGGCTCTATGGCTACACCTTC.

This chain links TRBV10-3 with TRBJ2-1; D may be TRBD1 (7 bases). The CDR3 runs 15 residues. Germline CDR1 ENHRY, CDR2 SYGVKD. The V end was cut by 2 bases, the J end by 5 bases, with 13 bases between. CDR3 bases: TGTGCCATCAGTGAGGGCGGGACAGCTAACAATGAGCAGTTCTTC. It encodes CAISEGGTANNEQFF.